This TCR beta chain was profiled in a study of CXCR3-negative and CXCR3-positive naive CD8 T cells. Overall study results and limits: TRB CDR3s of CXCR3-positive naive cells were more hydrophobic than those of CXCR3-negative naive cells. Post-cryopreservation CXCR3 expression was partly diminished, and the bulk of assays employed fresh PBMCs.

In germline, CDR1 is MNHNY, CDR2 SVGAGI (reference sequence). The CDR3 has 14 residues. Through 5' RACE with UMI labels, the TRB cDNA libraries were prepared. Each CDR3 protein gets one entry in TCRdb, which reprocessed the 5' RACE reads and gives no DNA. The sample totals some 150,000 distinct CDR3 sequences. As regards this clonotype: The antigen is undetermined.

CD45RO-CCR7+CD27+CD95- characterized naive CD8+ T cells. This TCR came from a human donor in good health. Some clones in this sample may be carry-over from other donors' samples. Sequenced material: naive CXCR3+ CD8+ T cells from blood. The subset here: CD45RO-CCR7+CD27+CD95- naive CD8+ T cells expressing CXCR3 (TNR3+). The rearrangement links TRBV6-6 to TRBJ1-6. CDR3 protein: CASGEGLYNSPLHF.